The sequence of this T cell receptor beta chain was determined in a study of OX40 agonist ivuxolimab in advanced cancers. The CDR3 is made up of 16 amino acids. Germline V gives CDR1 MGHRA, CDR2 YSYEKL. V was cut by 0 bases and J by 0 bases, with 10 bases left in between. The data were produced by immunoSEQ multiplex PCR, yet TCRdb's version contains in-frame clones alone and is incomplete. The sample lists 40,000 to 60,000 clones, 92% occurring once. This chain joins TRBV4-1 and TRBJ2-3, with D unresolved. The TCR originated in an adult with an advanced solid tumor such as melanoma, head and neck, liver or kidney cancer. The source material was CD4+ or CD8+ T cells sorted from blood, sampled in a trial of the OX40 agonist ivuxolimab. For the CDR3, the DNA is TGCGCCAGCAGCCAAGAACTCCCTCCAAGCACAGATACGCAGTATTTT. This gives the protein CASSQELPPSTDTQYF.